The rows below give T cell receptor beta chains drawn from one sample of a study of shared clonotypes between healthy human individuals. Sequenced by immunoSEQ multiplex PCR; TCRdb stores in-frame clones only, minus some. The table has roughly 570,000 clones, roughly 98% seen once. The material sequenced was naive CD8+ T cells sorted from blood. The receptor source for this set is a man under 40 in good health. Each CDR3 is given without its conserved first and last residue. Part of the rows lack a size; the others show once, few, many or a class for expanded clones.

>TRBV6-5|TRBJ2-5|.
ASSYRLGEETQY
>TRBV6-1|TRBJ1-1|few
ASSDPGNTEAF
>TRBV4-1|TRBJ1-4|.
ASSQVLPFGIRNEKLF
>TRBV5-1|TRBJ2-7|.
ASSSPKQGWGYEQY
>TRBV5-1|TRBJ2-7|.
ASSSTESYEQY
>TRBV9|TRBJ2-3|.
ASSAGRTSADTQY
>TRBV28|TRBJ2-7|.
ASTIHGQGMYEQY
>TRBV5-6|TRBJ1-1|.
ASSLVGLVGNEAF
>TRBV29-1|TRBJ2-6|.
SVEVAGANVLT
>TRBV2|TRBJ1-1|.
ASSGQGRVNTEAF
>TRBV4-2|TRBJ2-7|.
ASARGSTEQY
>TRBV4-1|TRBJ2-1|.
ASSQSGVALSYNEQF
>TRBV7-9|TRBJ1-1|.
ASSVTGTGPTEAF